This T cell receptor (beta chain) was recorded in a study of identifying expanded T cells in peripheral blood. Using immunoSEQ multiplex PCR, the repertoire was profiled, and TCRdb retains in-frame clones only, with some absent. The sample lists about 58,000 clones; about 92% were seen once. Germline V gives CDR1 SGHNT, CDR2 YYREEE (reference sequence). V was pared by 4 bases and J by 3 bases, with 23 bases between. CDR3 length: 18 residues. This clone has more than one count but fewer than ten. What it recognizes is unknown. The study, taken as a whole, reports: Technical replicates showed 0.9 to 1.5 changed clones; around two weeks 15 to 20; four weeks 19.

This TCR was sampled from a person aged 18 to 70 in good health. The sample taken for sequencing was blood. The chain couples TRBV5-4 to TRBJ2-1, with TRBD2 as a possible D gene (6 bases). The CDR3 here is CASSPSLASGAYYNEQFF. The CDR3 DNA sequence: TGTGCCAGCAGCCCATCACTCGCGTCGGGAGCCTACTACAATGAGCAGTTCTTC.